Listed here are 26 T cell receptor beta chains from one sample, sequenced in a study of blood T cell repertoires in COVID-19. TCRdb's table, derived via immunoSEQ multiplex PCR, lists solely in-frame clones and lacks some. This sample carries about 400,000 clones, about 87% of them seen once, and the ten largest clones take about 3%. The sequenced sample consisted of peripheral blood. These receptors were taken from a human donor in a cohort sampled during active COVID-19.

The chain couples TRBV7-9 to TRBJ2-1, with D possibly TRBD2 on 6 matching bases. V shed 4 bases and J shed 7 bases, with 20 bases lying between them. This CDR3 spans 16 amino acids. Germline-derived CDR1 and CDR2 are SEHNR and FQNEAQ (reference sequence). The CDR3 is CASSYNPGERLNEQFF. For the CDR3, the DNA is TGTGCCAGCAGCTATAATCCGGGGGAACGGTTAAATGAGCAGTTCTTC.

The chain couples TRBV6-1 to TRBJ1-6; 7 bases are a match to TRBD1. The CDR3 sequence is 21 residues long. CDR1 MNHNS and CDR2 SASEGT come from the germline V gene. Trimming cost V 0 bases and J 1 base; bases outside gene matches: 15. DNA of the CDR3: TGTGCCAGCAGTGAAGCGGGCGGCAGGGGGGTATTAAGGTCCTATAATTCACCCCTCCACTTT. This codes for CASSEAGGRGVLRSYNSPLHF.

The chain combines TRBV11-1 with TRBJ2-5; 10 bases align to TRBD2. Losses at the gene ends were 5 bases for V and 0 bases for J; bases not matched to a gene: 3. Germline CDR1 SGHAT, CDR2 FQDESV (reference sequence). The length of the CDR3 is 15 residues. CDR3 sequence reads: CASSRTSGYQETQYF. The CDR3 nucleotides are TGTGCCAGCAGCCGGACTAGCGGATACCAAGAGACCCAGTACTTC.

The chain is built from TRBV30 and TRBJ1-2; tentative D call: TRBD1 (6 bases). Germline CDR1 is GTSNPN and CDR2 is SVGIG (reference sequence). This CDR3 has 12 residues. V gave up 4 bases and J gave up 6 bases, with 12 bases separating them. This CDR3 is CAWIGGAHGYTF. The CDR3 bases are TGTGCCTGGATTGGGGGGGCCCATGGCTACACCTTC.

This sequence joins TRBV10-3 and TRBJ2-7, with TRBD1 matching over 9 bases. The CDR3 consists of 16 residues. J was trimmed by 2 bases and V by 6 bases; bases with no gene match: 11. Germline loops: CDR1 ENHRY, CDR2 SYGVKD. Written as DNA, the CDR3 is TGTGCCATCAGGACAGCGACAGGGGGGCCCACCTACGAGCAGTACTTC. This translates into CAIRTATGGPTYEQYF.

This chain joins TRBV5-4 and TRBJ1-1; D is unclear. Deletions cut 0 bases from V and 10 bases from J, with 7 bases between. The CDR3 runs 11 residues. Germline loops: CDR1 SGHNT, CDR2 YYREEE (reference sequence). This chain's CDR3 is CASSLGRRAFF. The CDR3 DNA reads as TGTGCCAGCAGCTTGGGCCGGAGAGCTTTCTTT.

The chain couples TRBV11-2 to TRBJ1-1; possibly TRBD1 for D (5 bases). Deletions cut 5 bases from V and 5 bases from J, with 15 bases between. Germline V gene data show CDR1 as SGHAT and CDR2 as FQNNGV. This CDR3 contains 14 residues. The CDR3 reads CASSPQPQATEAFF. CDR3 in DNA: TGTGCCAGCAGCCCGCAACCACAGGCTACTGAAGCTTTCTTT.

CDR3 DNA: TGTGCCAGCAGCCAGGGCAGGCCAGCGGGCTATGGCTACACCTTC. Translation: CASSQGRPAGYGYTF. The chain uses TRBV3-1 (or the pseudogene TRBV3-2) and TRBJ1-2; D remains ambiguous. The CDR3 consists of 15 residues. V was shortened by 3 bases and J by 4 bases, with 15 bases between the two germline ends. CDR1 is LGHDT, CDR2 YNNKEL, per germline (reference sequence).

The chain couples TRBV28 to TRBJ1-1; D is possibly TRBD1 (5 bases). Germline CDR1 reads MDHEN; CDR2 reads SYDVKM. The CDR3 is 15 residues long. The V gene lost 3 bases and the J gene lost 8 bases, with 19 bases spanning the gap. As DNA, the CDR3 is TGTGCCAGCAGTTTGGGTAGGGGCGGCCGTCTGGAAGCTTTCTTT. Its translation: CASSLGRGGRLEAFF.

The rearrangement uses TRBV19 and TRBJ1-3; D is unclear. This CDR3 is 15 amino acids long. Germline CDR1 LNHDA, CDR2 SQIVND (reference sequence). Between the trimmed V and J ends, which lost 3 bases and 1 base, there was a span of 10 bases. CDR3 loop: CASSIGFQSGNTIYF. CDR3 sequence (DNA): TGTGCCAGTAGTATTGGCTTCCAATCTGGAAACACCATATATTTT. The variable domain in full, completed from reference TRBV19 and TRBJ1-3, reads DGGITQSPKYLFRKEGQNVTLSCEQNLNHDAMYWYRQDPGQGLRLIYYSQIVNDFQKGDIAEGYSVSREKKESFPLTVTSAQKNPTAFYLCASSIGFQSGNTIYFGEGSWLTVV.

This clone has only a few counts. The V call is TRBV6-1, the J call TRBJ1-6; 10 bases match TRBD1. The CDR3 totals 18 residues. Germline V CDR1 and CDR2: MNHNS, SASEGT. V lost 4 bases and J lost 0; bases outside the gene matches: 6. The CDR3 is CASSAGQGSRSYNSPLHF. CDR3 sequence (DNA): TGTGCCAGCAGTGCGGGACAGGGGTCCCGCTCCTATAATTCACCCCTCCACTTT.

The rearrangement uses TRBV4-1 and TRBJ1-4; D might be TRBD1 (5 bases). The CDR3 length is 15 residues. V was cut by 1 base and J by 7 bases, with 13 bases left in between. In germline, CDR1 is MGHRA, CDR2 YSYEKL. The CDR3 reads CASSQAFDSFEKLFF. DNA for the CDR3: TGCGCCAGCAGCCAAGCCTTCGACAGTTTTGAAAAACTGTTTTTT.

The gene calls are TRBV6-1 and TRBJ2-7, with D possibly matching TRBD2 (6 bases). The CDR3 extends over 14 amino acids. V was cut by 1 base and J by 3 bases, with 10 bases left in between. The germline V gene encodes CDR1 MNHNS and CDR2 SASEGT. CDR3 nucleotide sequence: TGTGCCAGCAGTGAAGACCGGGGGAACTACGAGCAGTACTTC. Translation: CASSEDRGNYEQYF.

The chain recombines TRBV7-3 with TRBJ2-1; 11 nucleotides agree with TRBD2. CDR1 and CDR2 from the germline V gene are SGHTA and FQGTGA. CDR3 length: 15 amino acids. V trimming: 0 bases; J trimming: 7 bases; junction bases outside the gene matches: 2. CDR3 sequence reads: CASSLTSGRGNEQFF. DNA for the CDR3: TGTGCCAGCAGCTTAACTAGCGGGAGGGGTAATGAGCAGTTCTTC.

The chain recombines TRBV28 with TRBJ1-3, with D perhaps TRBD1 (5 bases). The V gene's germline CDR1 is MDHEN and CDR2 SYDVKM. V was clipped by 3 bases and J by 0 bases, with 12 bases between them. The CDR3 consists of 16 residues. CDR3 amino acids: CASSFGRASSGNTIYF. Here the CDR3 DNA reads TGTGCCAGCAGTTTCGGCAGGGCCTCCTCTGGAAACACCATATATTTT.

The chain employs TRBV28 and TRBJ2-7, with D uncertain. Germline V lookup: CDR1 MDHEN, CDR2 SYDVKM. V shed 6 bases and J shed 2 bases, with 11 bases lying between them. The CDR3 spans 13 residues. The CDR3: CASSLGRPYEQYF. The CDR3 bases are TGTGCCAGCAGCCTAGGTAGACCCTACGAGCAGTACTTC.

The chain carries TRBV24-1 and TRBJ2-1, with TRBD1 matching 9 bases. Germline V gene sequence: CDR1 KGHDR, CDR2 SFDVKD. With V trimmed by 8 bases and J by 8 bases, 18 bases remained unmatched. The CDR3 is 17 residues long. The CDR3 bases are TGTGCCACCAAAGGCAGAGGGACAGGGTCCTTCTGTGATGAGCAGTTCTTC. Protein sequence: CATKGRGTGSFCDEQFF.

The V gene is TRBV11-2, the J gene TRBJ1-5; D unresolved. Germline V gives CDR1 SGHAT, CDR2 FQNNGV. The CDR3 is made up of 15 amino acids. Trimming cost V 0 bases and J 4 bases, with 10 bases left between them. This CDR3 reads CASSLEAGTNQPQHF. The CDR3 bases are TGTGCCAGCAGCTTAGAGGCAGGAACAAATCAGCCCCAGCATTTT.

This clone showed up just a few times. The chain recombines TRBV12-3 or TRBV12-4 with TRBJ1-2, with 9 bases identical to TRBD1. V lost 5 bases, J lost 8 bases, and 3 bases stayed unmatched. CDR3 size: 12 residues. CDR3 sequence reads: CASSTTGGGYTF. The CDR3 region has the DNA TGTGCCAGCAGTACTACAGGGGGCGGCTACACCTTC.

V and J are TRBV5-6 and TRBJ2-3, with D possibly being TRBD2 (6 bases). Deletions cut 3 bases from V and 1 base from J, with 18 bases between. CDR3 length: 17 amino acids. Germline V gene sequence: CDR1 SGHDT, CDR2 YYEEEE. CDR3 nucleotide sequence: TGTGCCAGCAGCTCGGAAGGCTGGGAGGACCGCACAGATACGCAGTATTTT. Amino acid sequence: CASSSEGWEDRTDTQYF.

The V and J genes are TRBV20-1 and TRBJ2-7, with D hard to call. Germline V lookup: CDR1 DFQATT, CDR2 SNEGSKA (reference sequence). V was trimmed by 0 bases and J by 5 bases, leaving 2 bases between them. The CDR3 loop spans 10 amino acids. CDR3 bases: TGCAGTGCTAGAGATAACGAGCAGTACTTC. Translation gives CSARDNEQYF.

This clone was seen just once. The chain joins TRBV7-3 to TRBJ2-3; 8 bases fit TRBD2. This CDR3 is built from 19 residues. Per germline, CDR1 SGHTA and CDR2 FQGTGA. V was pared by 1 base and J by 6 bases, with 18 bases of the junction left unmatched. The CDR3: CASSLNIGSGGRLGDTQYF. The CDR3 nucleotides are TGTGCCAGCAGCTTAAATATAGGGAGCGGGGGACGACTTGGGGATACGCAGTATTTT. The full variable domain, its missing parts supplied by reference TRBV7-3 and TRBJ2-3, is GAGVSQTPSNKVTEKGKYVELRCDPISGHTALYWYRQSLGQGPEFLIYFQGTGAADDSGLPNDRFFAVRPEGSVSTLKIQRTERGDSAVYLCASSLNIGSGGRLGDTQYFGPGTRLTVL.

With respect to this clone: The same CDR3 also results from other DNA sequences found in this sample. V gene TRBV12-3 or TRBV12-4 combines with J gene TRBJ1-5; D not certain. V gave up 2 bases and J gave up 6 bases, with 5 bases separating them. The CDR3 is 12 residues long. The CDR3 spells CASSLRGQPQHF. CDR3 bases: TGTGCCAGCAGTTTACGGGGTCAGCCCCAGCATTTT.

V usage is TRBV4-2 and J usage is TRBJ2-1, with a possible D match to TRBD2 (5 bases). The CDR3 runs to 17 residues. CDR1 and CDR2 from the germline V gene are LGHNA and YNFKEQ. V was clipped by 0 bases and J by 7 bases, with 19 bases between them. CDR3 sequence (DNA): TGTGCCAGCAGCCAAGAAAGGAGCGGAGCGTCCTCAAATGAGCAGTTCTTC. It encodes CASSQERSGASSNEQFF.

The chain carries TRBV7-3 and TRBJ2-1; D uncertain. Trimming removed 2 bases from V and 5 bases from J, with 7 bases in between. The CDR3 is 13 residues long. The V gene's germline CDR1 is SGHTA and CDR2 FQGTGA. CDR3 protein: CASSLRVNNEQFF. CDR3 DNA: TGTGCCAGCAGCTTACGGGTGAACAATGAGCAGTTCTTC. Together with reference TRBV7-3 and TRBJ2-1, the CDR3 gives the full variable domain: GAGVSQTPSNKVTEKGKYVELRCDPISGHTALYWYRQSLGQGPEFLIYFQGTGAADDSGLPNDRFFAVRPEGSVSTLKIQRTERGDSAVYLCASSLRVNNEQFFGPGTRLTVL.

The chain is built from TRBV25-1 and TRBJ2-2, with 9 bases matching TRBD1. CDR3 size: 16 residues. The trim removed 3 bases at V and 7 bases at J, leaving 9 bases unmatched. CDR1 and CDR2 (germline): MGHDK, SYGVNS. CDR3 nucleotides: TGTGCCAGCAGTGACCCCGGGACAGGGTGGAACGGGGAGCTGTTTTTT. Amino acid sequence: CASSDPGTGWNGELFF.